This entry lists 30 T cell receptor beta chains sequenced from one sample in a study of OX40 agonist ivuxolimab in advanced cancers. Here immunoSEQ multiplex PCR was the method, and the copy in TCRdb shows in-frame clones only, minus some. Of 41,000 or so clones detected, around 85% appear once; the ten largest clones hold around 2.7%. Source: CD4+ or CD8+ T cells sorted from blood, taken in a trial of the OX40 agonist ivuxolimab. The receptors stem from an adult with an advanced solid tumor such as melanoma, head and neck, liver or kidney cancer.

This sequence joins TRBV30 and TRBJ1-3; no definite D call. Germline loops: CDR1 GTSNPN, CDR2 SVGIG (reference sequence). Trimming removed 3 bases at V and 0 bases at J, with 12 bases between. The CDR3 totals 15 residues. Here the CDR3 reads CAWSLGRSSGNTIYF. DNA of the CDR3: TGTGCCTGGAGCCTCGGACGGAGCTCTGGAAACACCATATATTTT.

The chain is built from TRBV11-1 and TRBJ2-5, with D maybe TRBD1 (5 bases). Germline lookup yields CDR1 SGHAT and CDR2 FQDESV (reference sequence). Trimming cost V 5 bases and J 1 base, with 14 bases left between them. This CDR3 has 15 residues. CDR3 DNA: TGTGCCAGCAGCCTCTTAGGGGTTGGCCAAGAGACCCAGTACTTC. Amino acid sequence: CASSLLGVGQETQYF.

This chain connects TRBV11-3 to TRBJ2-5; 8 bases map to TRBD1. Germline V gives CDR1 SGHNT, CDR2 YENEEA. The CDR3 has 13 amino acids. V shed 5 bases and J 6 bases; nucleotides not matched to a gene: 5. The CDR3 nucleotides are TGTGCCAGCAGCCCGGACAGGGCAAAGACCCAGTACTTC. Residues: CASSPDRAKTQYF.

This chain joins TRBV6-4 and TRBJ2-3; 7 bases align to TRBD2. In germline, CDR1 is MRHNA, CDR2 SNTAGT. V dropped 6 bases and J dropped 4; count of bases not matched to a gene: 7. The CDR3 is made up of 14 amino acids. The CDR3, as DNA: TGTGCCAGCAGCTCTAGCGGAGGGGCAGATACGCAGTATTTT. It specifies CASSSSGGADTQYF.

The chain employs TRBV9 and TRBJ2-3; TRBD2 aligns across 7 bases. The length of the CDR3 is 16 residues. Germline CDR1 SGDLS, CDR2 YYNGEE. J lost 0 bases, V lost 4 bases, and 8 bases had no gene match. This CDR3 is CASSPSGGSSTDTQYF. CDR3 nucleotide sequence: TGTGCCAGCAGCCCCTCGGGCGGGAGCAGCACAGATACGCAGTATTTT.

The rearrangement joins TRBV29-1 to TRBJ1-4, with TRBD1 as a possible D gene (5 bases). Germline assignment: CDR1 SQVTM and CDR2 ANQGSEA. The CDR3 has 12 residues. Trimming pared 3 bases from V and 11 bases from J, leaving 13 bases between. As DNA, the CDR3 is TGCAGCGTTGAGGGGCTAAGTCGGAAACTGTTTTTT. Residues: CSVEGLSRKLFF.

The chain couples TRBV28 to TRBJ2-1; 7 bases map to TRBD2. This CDR3 region has 15 residues. CDR1 is MDHEN and CDR2 is SYDVKM in the germline V gene. The V gene end was trimmed by 10 bases and the J gene end by 4 bases; junction bases not matched to a gene: 13. DNA for the CDR3: TGTGCCACGGGGGGACGGGGAGGGCCTTACAATGAGCAGTTCTTC. Its protein is CATGGRGGPYNEQFF.

This clone was seen only once. The V and J genes are TRBV4-1 and TRBJ1-1; a possible D gene is TRBD1 (5 bases). V gave up 0 bases and J gave up 0 bases, with 14 bases separating them. In germline, CDR1 is MGHRA, CDR2 YSYEKL. The CDR3 contains 17 residues. CDR3 in amino acids: CASSQDMAGFMNTEAFF. The CDR3 bases are TGCGCCAGCAGCCAAGATATGGCAGGGTTTATGAACACTGAAGCTTTCTTT.

The V call is TRBV18, the J call TRBJ2-2; the D is unclear. In germline, CDR1 is KGHSH, CDR2 LQKENI. V was cut by 6 bases and J by 4 bases, with 12 bases left in between. CDR3 length: 14 residues. The CDR3 region is CASSKSFFTGELFF. CDR3 coding DNA: TGTGCCAGCTCCAAGTCTTTCTTCACCGGGGAGCTGTTTTTT.

The genes are TRBV6-6 and TRBJ2-7; 10 bases map to TRBD2. The V segment lost 5 bases and the J segment 4 bases; nucleotides outside the gene matches: 5. The CDR3 sequence is 14 residues long. CDR1 and CDR2 (germline): MNHNY, SVGAGI (reference sequence). CDR3 protein: CASSPSGRRYEQYF. As DNA, the CDR3 is TGTGCCAGCAGTCCTAGCGGGAGACGATACGAGCAGTACTTC.

The chain recombines TRBV6-6 with TRBJ1-3; no clear D. The CDR3 sequence is 16 residues long. Trimming took off 2 bases at V and 3 bases at J, with 14 bases between the two ends. Per germline, CDR1 MNHNY and CDR2 SVGAGI (reference sequence). DNA of the CDR3: TGTGCCAGCAGTTACGATGACCACTCGGGTGGAAACACCATATATTTT. It yields the protein CASSYDDHSGGNTIYF.

The chain employs TRBV10-2 and TRBJ2-7, with a possible D match to TRBD1 (7 bases). Germline lookup yields CDR1 WSHSY and CDR2 SAAADI. This CDR3 has 14 residues. The ends were cut back, 2 bases at V and 6 bases at J, with 14 bases in the middle. The DNA for the CDR3 is TGCGCCAGCAGTGAGCAGGGGGGTCCACGCGAGCAGTACTTC. As protein: CASSEQGGPREQYF.

This sequence joins TRBV5-8 and TRBJ1-3; D unclear. The ends were cut back, 3 bases at V and 0 bases at J, with 10 bases in the middle. The germline V gene encodes CDR1 SGHTS and CDR2 YDEGEE. The CDR3 runs 15 residues. CDR3 in amino acids: CASSSRSHSGNTIYF. The CDR3 coding sequence is TGTGCCAGCAGCTCCCGCTCACACTCTGGAAACACCATATATTTT.

The rearrangement uses TRBV6-6 and TRBJ2-5; 15 bases are shared with TRBD2. The CDR3 contains 16 residues. CDR1 MNHNY and CDR2 SVGAGI come from the germline V gene (reference sequence). V dropped 6 bases and J dropped 5; count of bases not matched to a gene: 7. CDR3 nucleotides: TGTGCCAGCAGGGGGGGACTAGCGGGAGGTTGGGAGACCCAGTACTTC. Translated: CASRGGLAGGWETQYF.

This chain connects TRBV5-1 to TRBJ1-2; D ambiguous. Germline V lookup: CDR1 SGHRS, CDR2 YFSETQ. The CDR3 runs 15 residues. V lost 0 bases and J lost 8, with 17 bases in between. This CDR3 is CASSLDAGSLRGYTF. CDR3 sequence (DNA): TGCGCCAGCAGCTTGGATGCGGGGAGCTTGCGGGGCTACACCTTC.

Note on this clone: This specimen includes other DNA sequences encoding the same CDR3. The chain recombines TRBV10-1 with TRBJ2-3, with D hard to call. Trimming took 3 bases from V and 0 from J, leaving 4 bases between them. CDR1 is WNHNN, CDR2 SYGVQD, per germline (reference sequence). CDR3 size: 13 residues. This CDR3 is CASSDRSTDTQYF. CDR3 nucleotides: TGCGCCAGCAGTGACCGCAGCACAGATACGCAGTATTTT.

This clone was seen a single time. This chain links TRBV28 with TRBJ2-7; a possible D gene is TRBD2 (5 bases). The CDR3 is 12 residues long. Trimming stripped 4 bases from V and 4 bases from J, with 8 bases between. CDR1 is MDHEN, CDR2 SYDVKM, per germline. The CDR3 DNA is TGTGCCAGCAGTTCGGGAAGGTACGAGCAGTACTTC. Translated: CASSSGRYEQYF.

The genes are TRBV18 and TRBJ1-2; TRBD1 matches at 7 bases. Germline V gives CDR1 KGHSH, CDR2 LQKENI. The V gene end was trimmed by 3 bases and the J gene end by 7 bases; junction bases not matched to a gene: 2. The CDR3 loop spans 12 amino acids. The CDR3 sequence: CASSPSGGGYTF. The CDR3 DNA is TGTGCCAGCTCACCCTCAGGGGGTGGCTACACCTTC.

The gene calls are TRBV2 and TRBJ2-4; D is uncertain. The CDR3 contains 11 residues. Trimming took 10 bases from V and 0 from J, leaving 4 bases between them. From germline, CDR1 is SNHLY and CDR2 FYNNEI. CDR3 protein: CATRAKNIQYF. The CDR3 DNA sequence: TGTGCCACCAGAGCCAAAAACATTCAGTACTTC.

The chain employs TRBV4-2 and TRBJ2-7, with a possible D match to TRBD1 (6 bases). The CDR3 covers 15 residues. The germline V and J ends were trimmed by 0 bases and 0 bases, with 9 bases remaining between them. CDR1 is LGHNA and CDR2 is YNFKEQ in the germline V gene. The CDR3 nucleotides are TGTGCCAGCAGCCAAGAGGGGACACGCTCCTACGAGCAGTACTTC. Translation gives CASSQEGTRSYEQYF.

V usage is TRBV5-1 and J usage is TRBJ2-7; 7 nucleotides agree with TRBD1. The germline V gene has CDR1 SGHRS and CDR2 YFSETQ. Trimming cost V 4 bases and J 3 bases; bases outside gene matches: 16. The CDR3 length is 17 residues. The DNA of the CDR3 is TGCGCCAGCAGCCCCTCCCCTAGACAGGGTCAAAGCTACGAGCAGTACTTC. Translated, it gives CASSPSPRQGQSYEQYF.

The chain has TRBV29-1 and TRBJ1-1; the match to TRBD1 covers 9 bases. Germline loops: CDR1 SQVTM, CDR2 ANQGSEA. Losses at the gene ends were 6 bases for V and 4 bases for J; bases not matched to a gene: 3. CDR3 length: 12 amino acids. The CDR3 bases are TGCAGCGTCCAGACAGGGGGCACTGAAGCTTTCTTT. Amino acids: CSVQTGGTEAFF.

This clone was observed a few times. The J gene is TRBJ2-5, the V gene TRBV29-1; perhaps TRBD1 as D (5 bases). The germline CDR1 and CDR2 sequences are SQVTM and ANQGSEA. Trimming took 5 bases from V and 5 from J, leaving 9 bases between them. CDR3 length: 11 residues. The CDR3 bases are TGCAGCGTTCAGGGCTTCGAGACCCAGTACTTC. It encodes CSVQGFETQYF.

This chain connects TRBV5-1 to TRBJ2-4, with D perhaps being TRBD1 or TRBD2 (5 bases each). CDR3 size: 18 residues. V lost 7 bases, J lost 0 bases, and 23 bases lay in between. The germline V gene has CDR1 SGHRS and CDR2 YFSETQ. CDR3 loop: CASARDGLASLAKNIQYF. For the CDR3, the DNA is TGCGCCAGCGCCCGGGACGGTCTCGCGAGTTTAGCCAAAAACATTCAGTACTTC.

The chain combines TRBV28 with TRBJ1-2; 7 bases are shared with TRBD1. The V gene's germline CDR1 is MDHEN and CDR2 SYDVKM. The CDR3 runs 15 residues. V shed 6 bases and J 7 bases; nucleotides not matched to a gene: 14. CDR3 in amino acids: CASSGVVQGRGGYTF. The DNA of the CDR3 is TGTGCCAGCAGCGGAGTGGTACAGGGGCGAGGTGGCTACACCTTC.

This clone was detected once. The chain uses TRBV19 and TRBJ2-7; D call uncertain. V shed 4 bases and J shed 4 bases, with 8 bases lying between them. The CDR3 contains 12 residues. Germline V gives CDR1 LNHDA, CDR2 SQIVND (reference sequence). The CDR3 here is CASSRDTYEQYF. The CDR3 DNA sequence: TGTGCCAGTAGTAGGGATACATACGAGCAGTACTTC. Drawing the rest from reference TRBV19 and TRBJ2-7, the complete variable domain is DGGITQSPKYLFRKEGQNVTLSCEQNLNHDAMYWYRQDPGQGLRLIYYSQIVNDFQKGDIAEGYSVSREKKESFPLTVTSAQKNPTAFYLCASSRDTYEQYFGPGTRLTVT.

The chain links TRBV28 to TRBJ1-5, with TRBD1 matching 7 bases. The germline V gene has CDR1 MDHEN and CDR2 SYDVKM. The junction had 12 bases not matched to a gene; V was cut back by 1 base and J by 0 bases. The CDR3 totals 19 residues. The CDR3 sequence: CASSLLSWGQTYSNQPQHF. CDR3 DNA: TGTGCCAGCAGTTTATTGAGTTGGGGACAGACATATAGCAATCAGCCCCAGCATTTT. The whole variable domain, remainder taken from reference TRBV28 and TRBJ1-5, is DVKVTQSSRYLVKRTGEKVFLECVQDMDHENMFWYRQDPGLGLRLIYFSYDVKMKEKGDIPEGYSVSREKKERFSLILESASTNQTSMYLCASSLLSWGQTYSNQPQHFGDGTRLSIL.

The J gene is TRBJ2-1, the V gene TRBV10-3; 9 bases agree with TRBD2. The germline V gene encodes CDR1 ENHRY and CDR2 SYGVKD. The CDR3 extends over 14 amino acids. Germline trimming cut 8 bases from V and 8 bases from J; bases unmatched to any gene: 10. The CDR3 bases are TGTGCCATCCGATCCGGGACTAGCAAGGATGAGCAGTTCTTC. Protein sequence: CAIRSGTSKDEQFF.

This chain uses TRBV18 with TRBJ1-5, with unresolved D. V gave up 3 bases and J gave up 6 bases, with 9 bases separating them. The germline V gene has CDR1 KGHSH and CDR2 LQKENI. This CDR3 contains 13 residues. The chain's CDR3 is CASSPEGSQPQHF. CDR3 DNA: TGTGCCAGCTCACCTGAGGGAAGTCAGCCCCAGCATTTT.

This chain uses TRBV5-4 with TRBJ2-7; perhaps TRBD1 as D (6 bases). Germline V gene data show CDR1 as SGHNT and CDR2 as YYREEE (reference sequence). The CDR3 extends over 14 amino acids. V lost 6 bases and J 2 bases, leaving 15 bases between the germline ends. The CDR3 loop is CASTNKTGTYEQYF. As DNA, the CDR3 is TGTGCCAGCACCAACAAGACAGGAACCTACGAGCAGTACTTC.